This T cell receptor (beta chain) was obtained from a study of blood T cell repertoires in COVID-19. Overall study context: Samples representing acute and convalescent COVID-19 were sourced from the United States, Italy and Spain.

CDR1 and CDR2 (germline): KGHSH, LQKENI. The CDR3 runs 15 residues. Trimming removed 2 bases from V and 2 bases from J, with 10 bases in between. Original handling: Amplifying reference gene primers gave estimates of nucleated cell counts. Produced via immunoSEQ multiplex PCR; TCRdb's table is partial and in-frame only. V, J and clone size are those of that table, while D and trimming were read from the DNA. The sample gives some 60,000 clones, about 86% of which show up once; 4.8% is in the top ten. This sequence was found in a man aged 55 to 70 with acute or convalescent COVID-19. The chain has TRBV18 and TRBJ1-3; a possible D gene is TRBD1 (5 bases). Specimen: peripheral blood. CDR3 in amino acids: CASSPLGQAGNTIYF. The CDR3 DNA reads TGTGCCAGCTCACCATTGGGGCAAGCTGGAAACACCATATATTTT.